The rows below give T cell receptor beta chains drawn from one sample of a study of T cells after posttransplantation cyclophosphamide. Clones were read by immunoSEQ multiplex PCR, and TCRdb kept only the in-frame ones, dropping some. The sample includes about 31,000 clones, 90% to 95% of them seen just once. Sequencing was performed on naive CD4+ T cells sorted from PBMCs. These receptors all stem from a woman aged 60-75 years in good health, CMV-negative, and a related stem cell transplant donor. The CDR3 runs from the conserved cysteine through the conserved F or W. D genes are given only for firm matches. Clone size, where shown, is once, few, many, or a class for clones that have expanded.

-	TRBJ2-5	14	TRBD1	TRBV9	TGTGCCAGCAGCGTAGGACAGGGTTCAGAGACCCAGTACTTC	CASSVGQGSETQYF
-	TRBJ1-1	13	-	TRBV30	TGTGCCTGGAGGGTAGGGGCGAAGACTGAAGCTTTCTTT	CAWRVGAKTEAFF
once	TRBJ2-1	15	TRBD2	TRBV7-3	TGTGCCAGCAGCTTAATAGCGGGAGGGCTATCCGAGCAGTTCTTC	CASSLIAGGLSEQFF
-	TRBJ1-2	15	TRBD1	TRBV18	TGTGCCAGCTCACCAGCGACCGGGACAGGGGTTGGCTACACCTTC	CASSPATGTGVGYTF
-	TRBJ2-3	14	TRBD2	TRBV5-4	TGTGCCAGCAGCGCCTCGCGGGAGGGAGATACGCAGTATTTT	CASSASREGDTQYF
-	TRBJ1-2	13	-	TRBV7-3	TGTGCCAGCAGCGTACAGGGAAACTATGGCTACACCTTC	CASSVQGNYGYTF
once	TRBJ1-5	14	-	TRBV19	TGTGCCAGTAGACAGCGGGATAGCAATCAGCCCCAGCATTTT	CASRQRDSNQPQHF
-	TRBJ1-2	15	TRBD1	TRBV5-4	TGTGCCAGCAGCCCCCCGGGTCGTCAGGGGGATGGCTACACCTTC	CASSPPGRQGDGYTF
-	TRBJ2-1	16	TRBD2	TRBV28	TGTGCCAGCAGCTCGCAAACTAGCGGGGGGTACAATGAGCAGTTCTTC	CASSSQTSGGYNEQFF
-	TRBJ2-3	14	-	TRBV14	TGTGCCAGCAGCTCTGGGACTAGCACAGATACGCAGTATTTT	CASSSGTSTDTQYF
-	TRBJ1-1	13	-	TRBV27	TGTGCCAGCACGCGGAGGGAGAGCACTGAAGCTTTCTTT	CASTRRESTEAFF
-	TRBJ1-2	15	-	TRBV2	TGTGCCAGCCACCAGGGCACGCAGGGCTCGTATGGCTACACCTTC	CASHQGTQGSYGYTF
-	TRBJ2-1	14	-	TRBV9	TGTGCCAGCAGCTCGGTACTTTCCTACAATGAGCAGTTCTTC	CASSSVLSYNEQFF
-	TRBJ1-1	14	TRBD1	TRBV15	TGTGCCACCAGCAGAACAGGGGTTCGTACTGAAGCTTTCTTT	CATSRTGVRTEAFF
-	TRBJ1-6	13	TRBD1	TRBV5-1	TGCGCCAGCAGGTGGGACAGCAATTCACCCCTCCACTTT	CASRWDSNSPLHF
-	TRBJ2-1	12	TRBD1	TRBV7-3	TGTGCCAGCAGCTTAATGGGGGACAGAAAGTTCTTC	CASSLMGDRKFF
-	TRBJ2-3	14	TRBD1	TRBV6-6	TGTGCCAGCAGTTGGGGGACAGGCCCAGATACGCAGTATTTT	CASSWGTGPDTQYF
few	TRBJ1-4	13	-	TRBV4-1	TGCGCCAGCAGCCTTGGACAGAATGAAAAACTGTTTTTT	CASSLGQNEKLFF
-	TRBJ2-7	12	-	TRBV29-1	TGCAGCGTTGGTAAGTCTTCCTACGAGCAGTACTTC	CSVGKSSYEQYF
-	TRBJ2-3	14	-	TRBV2	TGTGCCAGCGGGAAGCGGGCGAGCACAGATACGCAGTATTTT	CASGKRASTDTQYF
-	TRBJ2-5	13	-	TRBV5-4	TGTGCCAGCACCACAGGGCTACAAGAGACCCAGTACTTC	CASTTGLQETQYF
-	TRBJ2-3	14	-	TRBV9	TGTGCCAGCAGCGGGAGTGGGGGGACAGATACGCAGTATTTT	CASSGSGGTDTQYF
few	TRBJ1-2	15	-	TRBV7-9	TGTGCCAGCAGCTCATCCGGCGGGGCCCACTATGGCTACACCTTC	CASSSSGGAHYGYTF
-	TRBJ1-3	15	-	TRBV10-3	TGTGCCATTTTTTCCCCCCGGTCCCTCGGAAACACCATATATTTT	CAIFSPRSLGNTIYF
few	TRBJ1-1	13	-	TRBV5-1	TGCGCCAGCAGCTGGGGGGAAGGCGGTGAAGCTTTCTTT	CASSWGEGGEAFF
-	TRBJ1-2	12	-	TRBV7-8	TGTGCCAGCAGCCGTTCTGACTATGGCTACACCTTC	CASSRSDYGYTF
-	TRBJ2-1	16	TRBD2	TRBV11-2	TGTGCCAGCAGCTATTGGGGGGGGGTTGGACACAATGAGCAGTTCTTC	CASSYWGGVGHNEQFF
-	TRBJ2-1	19	TRBD2	TRBV5-1	TGCGCCAGCAGCTTGGCGCGGTTATTAGCGGGGGGGCTCTACAATGAGCAGTTCTTC	CASSLARLLAGGLYNEQFF
once	TRBJ2-3	16	TRBD2	TRBV6-6	TGTGCCAGCAGTGCAATACTAGCGGGGGGGACAGATACGCAGTATTTT	CASSAILAGGTDTQYF
-	TRBJ2-3	16	-	TRBV6-1	TGTGCCAGCAGTGAACGGGTTAAGGGGGTAACAGATACGCAGTATTTT	CASSERVKGVTDTQYF
-	TRBJ2-5	14	TRBD1	TRBV5-1	TGCGCCAGCAGCCCGCGACAGGGTCAAGAGACCCAGTACTTC	CASSPRQGQETQYF
-	TRBJ2-3	14	-	TRBV2	TGTGCCAGCAGTGATTTTACAGGGACAGATACGCAGTATTTT	CASSDFTGTDTQYF
once	TRBJ2-7	11	-	TRBV10-2	TGCGCCAGCAGCCTGTCTCACGAGCAGTACTTC	CASSLSHEQYF
-	TRBJ2-7	14	TRBD1	TRBV30	TGTGCCTGGAGTAGGGGACAGGGGGCGCGAGAGCAGTACTTC	CAWSRGQGAREQYF
-	TRBJ1-5	14	-	TRBV19	TGTGCCAGTAGTATGAACAGGCCCAATCAGCCCCAGCATTTT	CASSMNRPNQPQHF
-	TRBJ1-6	15	TRBD1	TRBV9	TGTGCCAGCAGCGACCGGGACAGGCGCTTTGGGTCCCTCCACTTT	CASSDRDRRFGSLHF
few	TRBJ2-3	15	-	TRBV19	TGTGCCAGTAGTGACGGACAGCAATTTACAGATACGCAGTATTTT	CASSDGQQFTDTQYF
-	TRBJ1-2	16	TRBD1	TRBV7-2	TGTGCCAGCAGCTTAAGGGGGGACAGGGCTGACTATGGCTACACCTTC	CASSLRGDRADYGYTF
-	TRBJ2-5	17	TRBD2	TRBV25-1	TGTGCCAGCAGTGAATATGGCGGAGCGGGAGGGCAAGAGACCCAGTACTTC	CASSEYGGAGGQETQYF
-	TRBJ2-1	18	TRBD2	TRBV7-3	TGTGCCAGCAGCTTACGGAAGTATCGTGCTAGCGGGGACAATGAGCAGTTCTTC	CASSLRKYRASGDNEQFF
-	TRBJ1-1	14	-	TRBV27	TGTGCCAGCAGTCTATATGGGGGGGACACTGAAGCTTTCTTT	CASSLYGGDTEAFF
-	TRBJ2-1	14	-	TRBV9	TGTGCCAGCAGCGTAGGGCCCAACTACAATGAGCAGTTCTTC	CASSVGPNYNEQFF
-	TRBJ2-2	14	TRBD1	TRBV6-1	TGTGCCGGACGACAGGGGGTAGAGACCGGGGAGCTGTTTTTT	CAGRQGVETGELFF
-	TRBJ1-3	17	-	TRBV28	TGTGCCAGCAGTTTACCAACAGAGCTGCGCTCTGGAAACACCATATATTTT	CASSLPTELRSGNTIYF